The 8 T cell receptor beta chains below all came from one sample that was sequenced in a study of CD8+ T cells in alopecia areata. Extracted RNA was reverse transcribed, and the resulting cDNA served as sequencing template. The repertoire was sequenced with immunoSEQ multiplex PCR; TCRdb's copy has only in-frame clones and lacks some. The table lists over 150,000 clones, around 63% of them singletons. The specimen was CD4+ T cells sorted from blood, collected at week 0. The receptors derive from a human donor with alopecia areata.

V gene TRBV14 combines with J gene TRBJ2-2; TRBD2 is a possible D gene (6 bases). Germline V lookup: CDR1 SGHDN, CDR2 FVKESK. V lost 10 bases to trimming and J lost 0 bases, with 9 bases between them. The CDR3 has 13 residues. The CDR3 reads CATAGSNTGELFF. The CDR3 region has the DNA TGTGCCACCGCGGGGTCGAACACCGGGGAGCTGTTTTTT.

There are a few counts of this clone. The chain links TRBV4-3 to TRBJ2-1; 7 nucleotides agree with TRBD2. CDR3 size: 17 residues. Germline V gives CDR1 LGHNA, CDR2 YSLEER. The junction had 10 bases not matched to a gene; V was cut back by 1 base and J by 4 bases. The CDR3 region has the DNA TGCGCCAGCAGCCAAGGGGTTAGGGGCGGGGGTTACAATGAGCAGTTCTTC. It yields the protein CASSQGVRGGGYNEQFF.

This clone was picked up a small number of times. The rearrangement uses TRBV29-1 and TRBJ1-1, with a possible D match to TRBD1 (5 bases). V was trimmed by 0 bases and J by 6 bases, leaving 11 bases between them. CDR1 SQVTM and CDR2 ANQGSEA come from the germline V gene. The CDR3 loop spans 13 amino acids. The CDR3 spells CSVEEWGVPEAFF. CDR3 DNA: TGCAGCGTTGAAGAGTGGGGGGTACCTGAAGCTTTCTTT.

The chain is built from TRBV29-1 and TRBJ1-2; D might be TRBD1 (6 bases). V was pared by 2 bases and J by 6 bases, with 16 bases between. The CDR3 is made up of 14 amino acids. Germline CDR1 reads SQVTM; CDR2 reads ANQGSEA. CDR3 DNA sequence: TGCAGCGTTGAATCGTGGGCAGGGGAGGATGGCTACACCTTC. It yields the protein CSVESWAGEDGYTF.

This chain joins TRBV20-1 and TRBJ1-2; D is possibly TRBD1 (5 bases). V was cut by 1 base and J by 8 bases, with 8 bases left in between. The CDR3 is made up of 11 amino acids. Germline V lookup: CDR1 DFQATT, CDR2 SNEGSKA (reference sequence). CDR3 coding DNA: TGCAGTGCTAGAGGGGGCTCGGGCTACACCTTC. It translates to CSARGGSGYTF.

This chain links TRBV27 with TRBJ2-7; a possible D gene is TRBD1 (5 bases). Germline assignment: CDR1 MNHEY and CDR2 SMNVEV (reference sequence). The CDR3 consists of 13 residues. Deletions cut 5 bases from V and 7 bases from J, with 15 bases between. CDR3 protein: CASSPSGSFEQYF. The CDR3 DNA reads TGTGCCAGCAGTCCTTCAGGGTCATTTGAGCAGTACTTC.

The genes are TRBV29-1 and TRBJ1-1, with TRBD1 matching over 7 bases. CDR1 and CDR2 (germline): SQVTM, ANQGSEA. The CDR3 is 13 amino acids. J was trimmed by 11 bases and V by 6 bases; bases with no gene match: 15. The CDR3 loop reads CSVENAQGREAFF. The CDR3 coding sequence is TGCAGCGTAGAAAATGCACAGGGGCGCGAGGCTTTCTTT.

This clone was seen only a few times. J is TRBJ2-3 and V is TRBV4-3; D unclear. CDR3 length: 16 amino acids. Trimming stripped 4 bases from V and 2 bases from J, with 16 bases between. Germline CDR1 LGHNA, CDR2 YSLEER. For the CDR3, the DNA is TGCGCCAGCAGCCCTGGGGTACCGCGATCCACAGATACGCAGTATTTT. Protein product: CASSPGVPRSTDTQYF.